This T cell receptor beta chain originates from a study of cytomegalovirus exposure and HLA in healthy donors. Study-wide results and limits: The analysis excluded some indistinguishable V segments, including TRBV6-2 and TRBV6-3. Researchers reported from a later analysis that most CMV-associated TCR beta chains appeared HLA-restricted. HLA allele associations emerged for some 16,000 TCR beta sequences in a later analysis, at 0.05 false discovery rate.

Of note for this clone: Its antigen is not known.

This PCR relied on a set of 60 Vbeta primers and 13 Jbeta primers. The table came from immunoSEQ multiplex PCR; TCRdb's copy has only in-frame clones and leaves some out. The repertoire includes 110,000 to 150,000 clones, around four fifths of them detected once, and 3% to 3.5% sits in the top ten. V dropped 5 bases and J dropped 3; count of bases not matched to a gene: 5. This CDR3 comprises 17 residues. The V gene's germline CDR1 is PRHDT and CDR2 FYEKMQ (reference sequence). The chain has TRBV13 and TRBJ2-1; 15 nucleotides line up with TRBD2. The sample taken for sequencing was PBMCs. This sequence originates from a male donor in good health and CMV-seronegative. In DNA form, the CDR3 reads TGTGCCAGCAGCGAACCGGGACTAGCGGGGGGCTACAATGAGCAGTTCTTC. Translating it yields CASSEPGLAGGYNEQFF.